The 17 T cell receptor beta chains below were found in one sample sequenced in a study of blood T cell repertoires in COVID-19. TCRdb keeps only in-frame clones here, not all; method: immunoSEQ multiplex PCR. Of 130,000 to 150,000 clones in the sample, around 83% were seen once. The sequenced sample consisted of peripheral blood. Receptors originate from a woman between 50 and 59 years old in a cohort sampled during active or convalescent COVID-19.

The chain links TRBV24-1 to TRBJ1-2; 9 nucleotides line up with TRBD1. V gave up 5 bases and J gave up 5 bases; unmatched junction bases: 5. CDR3 length equals 14 residues. The germline gives CDR1 KGHDR, CDR2 SFDVKD. The CDR3 DNA is TGTGCCACCAGTGCCCCGGACAGGGGATATGGCTACACCTTC. This codes for CATSAPDRGYGYTF.

The chain couples TRBV3-1 (or the pseudogene TRBV3-2) to TRBJ2-7; TRBD1 is a possible D gene (6 bases). This CDR3 is 13 amino acids long. Per germline, CDR1 LGHDT and CDR2 YNNKEL (reference sequence). The ends were cut back, 4 bases at V and 3 bases at J, with 10 bases in the middle. In DNA, the CDR3 is TGTGCCAGCAGCCCACAGGGAAACTACGAGCAGTACTTC. Translated, it gives CASSPQGNYEQYF.

This chain links TRBV2 with TRBJ2-7; D is possibly TRBD1 (5 bases). In germline, CDR1 is SNHLY, CDR2 FYNNEI. The CDR3 consists of 16 residues. V was clipped by 5 bases and J by 0 bases, with 17 bases between them. CDR3 amino acids: CASSPEVGASSYEQYF. The CDR3 DNA sequence: TGTGCCAGCAGTCCCGAAGTTGGGGCCAGCTCCTACGAGCAGTACTTC. Drawing the rest from reference TRBV2 and TRBJ2-7, the complete variable domain is EPEVTQTPSHQVTQMGQEVILRCVPISNHLYFYWYRQILGQKVEFLVSFYNNEISEKSEIFDDQFSVERPDGSNFTLKIRSTKLEDSAMYFCASSPEVGASSYEQYFGPGTRLTVT.

This chain joins TRBV2 and TRBJ1-1, with unresolved D. This CDR3 has 12 residues. Germline V CDR1 and CDR2: SNHLY, FYNNEI. Trimming removed 6 bases at V and 11 bases at J, with 16 bases between. The CDR3 loop reads CASRLGSDRAFF. The DNA for the CDR3 is TGTGCCAGCAGACTAGGGAGTGATAGGGCTTTCTTT.

The chain combines TRBV11-3 with TRBJ2-4, with 12 bases matching TRBD1. The V segment lost 5 bases and the J segment 7 bases; nucleotides outside the gene matches: 12. The CDR3 sequence is 17 residues long. The germline V gene has CDR1 SGHNT and CDR2 YENEEA. CDR3 sequence reads: CASSPGGGQGARNIQYF. The CDR3 coding sequence is TGTGCCAGCAGCCCCGGGGGGGGACAGGGGGCGAGGAACATTCAGTACTTC.

This rearrangement joins TRBV30 to TRBJ1-1; D gene unclear. Between the trimmed V and J ends, which lost 2 bases and 3 bases, there was a span of 10 bases. The germline V gene encodes CDR1 GTSNPN and CDR2 SVGIG (reference sequence). The CDR3 covers 13 residues. The CDR3: CAWSTQVHTEAFF. For the CDR3, the DNA is TGTGCCTGGAGTACCCAGGTTCACACTGAAGCTTTCTTT.

This CDR3 reads CASSQPRGGVTDEQFF. DNA of the CDR3: TGCGCCAGCAGTCAACCCCGGGGAGGGGTCACGGATGAGCAGTTCTTC. The chain couples TRBV23-1 to TRBJ2-1; 7 bases line up with TRBD2. TRBV23-1 is flagged as an ORF with uncertain function. With 2 bases clipped from V and 8 bases from J, the junction kept 12 bases outside the gene matches. There are 16 residues in the CDR3.

The genes are TRBV10-3 and TRBJ1-2, with TRBD1 as a possible D gene (6 bases). CDR1 and CDR2 from the germline V gene are ENHRY and SYGVKD. This CDR3 has 14 residues. Trimming took off 2 bases at V and 4 bases at J, with 11 bases between the two ends. CDR3 sequence reads: CAISEGRGSYGYTF. CDR3 DNA sequence: TGTGCCATCAGTGAGGGCAGGGGATCCTATGGCTACACCTTC.

This clone has only one observation. The V gene is TRBV7-8, the J gene TRBJ2-3, with TRBD2 matching over 9 bases. Germline loops: CDR1 SGHVS, CDR2 FQNEAQ. There are 16 residues in the CDR3. The V and J ends lost 1 base and 0 bases, in that order; junction bases with no gene match: 2. Here the CDR3 DNA reads TGTGCCAGCAGCTTAGTTGCGGGGGGGAGCACAGATACGCAGTATTTT. Its translation: CASSLVAGGSTDTQYF. The whole variable domain, filled in from reference TRBV7-8 and TRBJ2-3, reads GAGVSQSPRYKVAKRGQDVALRCDPISGHVSLFWYQQALGQGPEFLTYFQNEAQLDKSGLPSDRFFAERPEGSVSTLKIQRTQQEDSAVYLCASSLVAGGSTDTQYFGPGTRLTVL.

The chain is built from TRBV3-1 (or the pseudogene TRBV3-2) and TRBJ2-1, with 13 bases matching TRBD2. The germline gives CDR1 LGHDT, CDR2 YNNKEL (reference sequence). This CDR3 has 18 amino acids. Trimming took 1 base from V and 0 from J; bases not matched to a gene: 3. CDR3 sequence: CASSQVLAGGSSYNEQFF. CDR3 nucleotide sequence: TGTGCCAGCAGCCAAGTACTAGCGGGGGGGAGCTCCTACAATGAGCAGTTCTTC.

The chain links TRBV7-9 to TRBJ1-2; maybe TRBD1 (5 bases). From germline, CDR1 is SEHNR and CDR2 FQNEAQ (reference sequence). The CDR3 extends over 12 amino acids. Trimming stripped 5 bases from V and 3 bases from J, with 7 bases between. The CDR3 here is CASSDSHYGYTF. DNA of the CDR3: TGTGCCAGCAGCGACAGCCACTATGGCTACACCTTC.

The rearrangement links TRBV5-6 to TRBJ1-4, with D tentatively TRBD1 (6 bases). CDR3 length: 18 residues. Trimming took 2 bases from V and 0 from J, leaving 17 bases between them. Germline lookup yields CDR1 SGHDT and CDR2 YYEEEE. CDR3 coding DNA: TGTGCCAGCAGCTTCAGGGGTACAACCAAAACAACTAATGAAAAACTGTTTTTT. Protein product: CASSFRGTTKTTNEKLFF.

The J gene is TRBJ1-2, the V gene TRBV30, with D possibly being TRBD1 (5 bases). This CDR3 region has 14 residues. Germline V CDR1 and CDR2: GTSNPN, SVGIG (reference sequence). V lost 2 bases and J lost 5, with 15 bases in between. The CDR3 loop reads CAWSRGYGLYGYTF. DNA for the CDR3: TGTGCCTGGAGTCGGGGGTATGGCCTTTATGGCTACACCTTC. The full variable domain, its missing parts supplied by reference TRBV30 and TRBJ1-2, is SQTIHQWPATLVQPVGSPLSLECTVEGTSNPNLYWYRQAAGRGLQLLFYSVGIGQISSEVPQNLSASRPQDRQFILSSKKLLLSDSGFYLCAWSRGYGLYGYTFGSGTRLTVV.

The J gene is TRBJ2-3, the V gene TRBV3-1 (or the pseudogene TRBV3-2); perhaps TRBD2 as D (5 bases). V was cut by 8 bases and J by 2 bases, with 11 bases left in between. The germline V gene has CDR1 LGHDT and CDR2 YNNKEL (reference sequence). This CDR3 is 13 amino acids long. The CDR3 spells CASGPGSTDTQYF. Written as DNA, the CDR3 is TGTGCCAGCGGCCCGGGGTCCACAGATACGCAGTATTTT.

The V gene is TRBV5-1, the J gene TRBJ1-6; the match to TRBD1 covers 9 bases. With 4 bases clipped from V and 6 bases from J, the junction kept 8 bases outside the gene matches. This CDR3 has 16 amino acids. CDR1 is SGHRS and CDR2 is YFSETQ in the germline V gene. The CDR3, as DNA: TGCGCCAGCAGCCTACAGGGGGCAGTTGGTAATTCACCCCTCCACTTT. It yields the protein CASSLQGAVGNSPLHF.

V and J are TRBV7-9 and TRBJ2-4; 11 bases map to TRBD1. Per germline, CDR1 SEHNR and CDR2 FQNEAQ (reference sequence). J gave up 2 bases and V 5 bases, and 5 bases lay outside the gene matches. The CDR3 totals 16 residues. The DNA of the CDR3 is TGTGCCAGCAGCGAGCGGGACAGGGGGACCAAAAACATTCAGTACTTC. It yields the protein CASSERDRGTKNIQYF.

The rearrangement links TRBV24-1 to TRBJ2-2, with TRBD1 matching 12 bases. The V segment lost 0 bases and the J segment 7 bases; nucleotides outside the gene matches: 11. This CDR3 is built from 19 residues. The germline V gene encodes CDR1 KGHDR and CDR2 SFDVKD. The CDR3 DNA sequence: TGTGCCACCAGTGATTTGCAAGGGACAGGGGGCGCAATTGGCGGGGAGCTGTTTTTT. It is translated as CATSDLQGTGGAIGGELFF.